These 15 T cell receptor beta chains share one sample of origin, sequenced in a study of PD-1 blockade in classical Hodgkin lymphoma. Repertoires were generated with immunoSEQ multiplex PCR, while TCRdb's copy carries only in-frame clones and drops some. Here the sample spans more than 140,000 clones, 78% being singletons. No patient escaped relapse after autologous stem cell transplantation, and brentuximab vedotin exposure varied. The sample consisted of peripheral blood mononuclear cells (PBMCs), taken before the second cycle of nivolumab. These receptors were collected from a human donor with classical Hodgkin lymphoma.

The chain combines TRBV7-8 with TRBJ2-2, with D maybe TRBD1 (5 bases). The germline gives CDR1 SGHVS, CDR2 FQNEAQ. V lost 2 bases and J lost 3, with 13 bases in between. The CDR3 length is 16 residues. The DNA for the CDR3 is TGTGCCAGCAGCTTAACCCGGACAATTCACACCGGGGAGCTGTTTTTT. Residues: CASSLTRTIHTGELFF.

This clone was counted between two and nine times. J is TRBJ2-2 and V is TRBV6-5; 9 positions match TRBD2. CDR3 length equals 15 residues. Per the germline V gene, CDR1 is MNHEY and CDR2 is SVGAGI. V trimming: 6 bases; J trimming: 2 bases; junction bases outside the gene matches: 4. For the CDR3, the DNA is TGTGCCAGCAGATTAGCGGGGGCCAACACCGGGGAGCTGTTTTTT. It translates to CASRLAGANTGELFF.

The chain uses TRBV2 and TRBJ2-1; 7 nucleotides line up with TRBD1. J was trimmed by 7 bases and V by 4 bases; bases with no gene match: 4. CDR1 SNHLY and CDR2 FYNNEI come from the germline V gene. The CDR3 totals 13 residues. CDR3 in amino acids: CASSGQGVNEQFF. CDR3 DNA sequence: TGTGCCAGCAGTGGTCAGGGGGTTAATGAGCAGTTCTTC. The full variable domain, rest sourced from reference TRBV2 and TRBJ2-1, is EPEVTQTPSHQVTQMGQEVILRCVPISNHLYFYWYRQILGQKVEFLVSFYNNEISEKSEIFDDQFSVERPDGSNFTLKIRSTKLEDSAMYFCASSGQGVNEQFFGPGTRLTVL.

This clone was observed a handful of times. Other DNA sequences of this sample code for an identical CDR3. CDR3 sequence: CASSRDRAGGYTF. Here the CDR3 DNA reads TGTGCCAGCAGTAGGGACAGAGCCGGAGGCTACACCTTC. J is TRBJ1-2 and V is TRBV6-6, with 7 bases lining up with TRBD1. The CDR3 is 13 residues long. The junction had 8 bases not matched to a gene; V was cut back by 5 bases and J by 8 bases. The germline V gene has CDR1 MNHNY and CDR2 SVGAGI (reference sequence).

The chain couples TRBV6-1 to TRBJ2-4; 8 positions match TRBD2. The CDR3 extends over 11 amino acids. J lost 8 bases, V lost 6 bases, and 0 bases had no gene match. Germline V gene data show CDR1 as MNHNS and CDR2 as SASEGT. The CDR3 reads CASSGRDIQYF. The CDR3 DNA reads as TGTGCCAGCAGCGGGAGGGACATTCAGTACTTC.

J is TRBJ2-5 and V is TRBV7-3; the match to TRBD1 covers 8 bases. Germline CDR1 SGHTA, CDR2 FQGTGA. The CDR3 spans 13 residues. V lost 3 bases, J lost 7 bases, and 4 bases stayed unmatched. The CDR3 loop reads CASSFGQGWTQYF. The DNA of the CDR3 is TGTGCCAGCAGCTTTGGACAGGGATGGACCCAGTACTTC.

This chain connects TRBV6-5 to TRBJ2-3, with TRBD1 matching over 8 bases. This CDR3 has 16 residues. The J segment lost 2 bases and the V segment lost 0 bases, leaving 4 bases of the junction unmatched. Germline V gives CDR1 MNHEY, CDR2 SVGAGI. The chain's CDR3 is CASSYSPGGPTDTQYF. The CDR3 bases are TGTGCCAGCAGTTACTCCCCAGGGGGCCCCACAGATACGCAGTATTTT.

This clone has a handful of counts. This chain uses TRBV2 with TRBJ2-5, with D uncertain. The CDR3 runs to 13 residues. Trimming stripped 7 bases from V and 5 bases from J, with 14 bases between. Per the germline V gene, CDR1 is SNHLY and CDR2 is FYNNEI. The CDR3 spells CASTLLLGETQYF. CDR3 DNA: TGTGCCAGCACCTTGCTACTGGGCGAGACCCAGTACTTC.

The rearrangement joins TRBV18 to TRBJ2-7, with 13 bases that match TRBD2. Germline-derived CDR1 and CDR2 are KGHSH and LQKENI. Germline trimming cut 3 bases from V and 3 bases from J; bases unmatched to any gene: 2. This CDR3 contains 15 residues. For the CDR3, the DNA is TGTGCCAGCTCACCGGGACTAGCGGGGAACTACGAGCAGTACTTC. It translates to CASSPGLAGNYEQYF.

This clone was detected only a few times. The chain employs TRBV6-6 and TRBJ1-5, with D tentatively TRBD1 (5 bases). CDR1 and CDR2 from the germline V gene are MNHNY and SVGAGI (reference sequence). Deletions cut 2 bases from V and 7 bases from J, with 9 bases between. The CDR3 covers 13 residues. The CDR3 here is CASSYQGPQPQHF. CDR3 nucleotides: TGTGCCAGCAGTTACCAGGGCCCCCAGCCCCAGCATTTT.

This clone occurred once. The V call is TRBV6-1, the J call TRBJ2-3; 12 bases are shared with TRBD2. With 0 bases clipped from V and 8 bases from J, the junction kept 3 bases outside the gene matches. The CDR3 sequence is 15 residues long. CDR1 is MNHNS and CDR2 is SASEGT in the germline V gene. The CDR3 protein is CASSEALAGGLTQYF. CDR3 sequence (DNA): TGTGCCAGCAGTGAAGCCCTAGCGGGGGGGCTTACGCAGTATTTT.

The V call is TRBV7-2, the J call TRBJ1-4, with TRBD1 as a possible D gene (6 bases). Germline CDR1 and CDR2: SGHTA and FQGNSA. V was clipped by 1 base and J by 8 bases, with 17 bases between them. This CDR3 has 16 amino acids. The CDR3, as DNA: TGTGCCAGCAGCTTAGAAAGTTCCCTAGGGGGAGAAAAACTGTTTTTT. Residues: CASSLESSLGGEKLFF. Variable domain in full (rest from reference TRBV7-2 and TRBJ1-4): GAGVSQSPSNKVTEKGKDVELRCDPISGHTALYWYRQSLGQGLEFLIYFQGNSAPDKSGLPSDRFSAERTGGSVSTLTIQRTQQEDSAVYLCASSLESSLGGEKLFFGSGTQLSVL.

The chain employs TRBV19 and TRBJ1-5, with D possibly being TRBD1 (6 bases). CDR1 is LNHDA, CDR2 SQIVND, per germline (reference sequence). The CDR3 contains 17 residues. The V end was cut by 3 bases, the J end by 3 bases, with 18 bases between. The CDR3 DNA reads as TGTGCCAGTAGTATTTTAGGCAGGGGAGGCGTCAATCAGCCCCAGCATTTT. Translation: CASSILGRGGVNQPQHF.

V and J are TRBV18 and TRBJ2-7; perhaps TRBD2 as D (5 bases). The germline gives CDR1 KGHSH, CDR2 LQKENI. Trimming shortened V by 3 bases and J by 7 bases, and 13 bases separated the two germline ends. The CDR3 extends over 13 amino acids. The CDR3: CASSPNGILEQYF. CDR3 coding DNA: TGTGCCAGCTCACCCAACGGGATACTGGAGCAGTACTTC.

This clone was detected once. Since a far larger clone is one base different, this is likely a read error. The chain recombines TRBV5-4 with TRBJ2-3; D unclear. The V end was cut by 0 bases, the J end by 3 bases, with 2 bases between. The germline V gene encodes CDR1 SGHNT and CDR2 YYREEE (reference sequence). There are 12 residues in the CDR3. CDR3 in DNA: TGTGCCAGCAGCTTGGAAACAGATACGCAGTATTTT. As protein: CASSLETDTQYF.